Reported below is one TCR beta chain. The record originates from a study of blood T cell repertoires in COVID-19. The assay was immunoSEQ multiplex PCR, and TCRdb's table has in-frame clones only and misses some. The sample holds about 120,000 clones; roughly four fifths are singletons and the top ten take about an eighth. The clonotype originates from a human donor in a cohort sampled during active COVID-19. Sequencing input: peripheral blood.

The CDR3 DNA reads TGCAGCGTTGACGGGGGGGCATTAAGTGACGAGCAGTACTTC. As protein: CSVDGGALSDEQYF. This chain links TRBV29-1 with TRBJ2-7; 8 bases map to TRBD2. Germline CDR1 SQVTM, CDR2 ANQGSEA. The CDR3 runs to 14 residues. The ends lost 3 bases at V and 5 bases at J; junction bases unmatched: 9.